The source of this T cell receptor (beta chain) is a study of OX40 agonist ivuxolimab in advanced cancers. Sequencing used immunoSEQ multiplex PCR; TCRdb keeps in-frame clones, though not all of them. The sample holds 20,000 to 25,000 clones, roughly 81% seen once. The length of the CDR3 is 17 residues. The V segment lost 5 bases and the J segment 0 bases; nucleotides outside the gene matches: 11. CDR1 and CDR2 (germline): SEHNR, FQNEAQ (reference sequence). This TCR came from an adult with an advanced solid tumor such as melanoma, head and neck, liver or kidney cancer. Sequencing was performed on CD4+ or CD8+ T cells sorted from blood, taken in a trial of the OX40 agonist ivuxolimab. The chain uses TRBV7-9 and TRBJ2-7; 9 bases agree with TRBD2. In nucleotides, the CDR3 is TGTGCCAGCAGCGCCAGGGGAGCGGGAGGCCCCTCCTACGAGCAGTACTTC. Translation: CASSARGAGGPSYEQYF. The full variable domain, completed using reference TRBV7-9 and TRBJ2-7, is DTGVSQNPRHKITKRGQNVTFRCDPISEHNRLYWYRQTLGQGPEFLTYFQNEAQLEKSRLLSDRFSAERPKGSFSTLEIQRTEQGDSAMYLCASSARGAGGPSYEQYFGPGTRLTVT.